The next 10 T cell receptor beta chains were all read from a single sample in a study of shared clonotypes between healthy human individuals. TCRdb keeps only in-frame clones here, not all; method: immunoSEQ multiplex PCR. The sample lists about 87,000 clones, around half occurring once. Sequencing was performed on PBMCs. Receptors were obtained from a woman in her thirties or forties in good health. Some clones in this sample may be carry-over from other donors' samples.

This chain joins TRBV30 and TRBJ1-2, with TRBD1 matching over 10 bases. V was pared by 1 base and J by 4 bases, with 12 bases of the junction left unmatched. The germline CDR1 and CDR2 sequences are GTSNPN and SVGIG (reference sequence). CDR3 length equals 17 residues. CDR3 coding DNA: TGTGCCTGGAGTGCCTCCGGGACAGGGGTTATTAGCTATGGCTACACCTTC. Translated, it gives CAWSASGTGVISYGYTF. Full variable domain (remainder filled in from reference TRBV30 and TRBJ1-2): SQTIHQWPATLVQPVGSPLSLECTVEGTSNPNLYWYRQAAGRGLQLLFYSVGIGQISSEVPQNLSASRPQDRQFILSSKKLLLSDSGFYLCAWSASGTGVISYGYTFGSGTRLTVV.

V gene TRBV20-1 combines with J gene TRBJ2-7; maybe TRBD2 (6 bases). Trimming took off 7 bases at V and 6 bases at J, with 10 bases between the two ends. This CDR3 region has 10 residues. The germline V gene has CDR1 DFQATT and CDR2 SNEGSKA (reference sequence). The CDR3 nucleotides read TGCAGTGGACTAGTCACCGAGCAGTACTTC. This encodes CSGLVTEQYF.

This clone was seen only once. Just one base apart from a much larger clone, this may be a read error. V usage is TRBV7-2 and J usage is TRBJ1-1, with 9 bases that match TRBD1. CDR3 length: 15 residues. J gave up 3 bases and V 7 bases, and 9 bases lay outside the gene matches. The V gene's germline CDR1 is SGHTA and CDR2 FQGNSA. The CDR3 region has the DNA TGTGCCAGCACCCCGCGGACAGGGGCGTACACTGAAGCTTTCTTT. Residues: CASTPRTGAYTEAFF.

V and J are TRBV11-2 and TRBJ2-3; no definite D call. The V end lost 4 bases, the J end lost 5 bases, and 7 bases lay between the germline ends. The CDR3 contains 12 residues. The germline V gene encodes CDR1 SGHAT and CDR2 FQNNGV. The CDR3 loop reads CASSSYQDTQYF. Here the CDR3 DNA reads TGTGCCAGCAGCTCCTATCAAGATACGCAGTATTTT.

As to this clone: This likely traces to a read error, being one base from a far larger clone. The chain uses TRBV13 and TRBJ1-1; D is ambiguous. The CDR3 length is 15 residues. Germline values: CDR1 PRHDT, CDR2 FYEKMQ (reference sequence). The CDR3 loop reads CAGSFLGSAITEAFF. As DNA, the CDR3 is TGTGCCGGCAGCTTCTTAGGCAGCGCGATCACTGAAGCTTTCTTT.

Within the sample, this clone is medium-sized. The chain couples TRBV30 to TRBJ2-7; the D is unclear. The CDR3 contains 11 residues. Trimming took 5 bases from V and 3 from J, leaving 8 bases between them. Germline V gives CDR1 GTSNPN, CDR2 SVGIG (reference sequence). CDR3 loop: CAWERNYEQYF. The CDR3 region has the DNA TGTGCCTGGGAACGTAACTACGAGCAGTACTTC.

Here the CDR3 reads CASGSQSRANVLTF. In DNA form, the CDR3 reads TGCGCCAGCGGTTCACAAAGTCGGGCCAACGTCCTGACTTTC. The chain is built from TRBV5-1 and TRBJ2-6; the D is unclear. Germline V gene sequence: CDR1 SGHRS, CDR2 YFSETQ. Trimming left V 7 bases short and J 5 bases short, with 13 bases between. The CDR3 sequence is 14 residues long.

This clone was picked up a small number of times. The chain uses TRBV30 and TRBJ2-3; no clear D. Germline CDR1 is GTSNPN and CDR2 is SVGIG (reference sequence). V was cut by 2 bases and J by 4 bases, with 4 bases left in between. The CDR3 loop spans 11 amino acids. CDR3 DNA sequence: TGTGCCTGGAGTACTGCAGATACGCAGTATTTT. Translating it yields CAWSTADTQYF.

This clone appeared a few times. This sequence joins TRBV10-2 and TRBJ2-7; TRBD1 aligns across 9 bases. CDR3 length: 16 residues. The V segment lost 3 bases and the J segment 1 base; nucleotides outside the gene matches: 7. Germline assignment: CDR1 WSHSY and CDR2 SAAADI. The CDR3 sequence: CASSDPSGTGSYEQYF. DNA of the CDR3: TGCGCCAGCAGTGACCCCTCCGGGACAGGGTCCTACGAGCAGTACTTC.

This clone was recorded many times. This CDR3 is also generated by other DNA sequences in the sample. The chain employs TRBV9 and TRBJ1-2; D uncertain. In germline, CDR1 is SGDLS, CDR2 YYNGEE. The germline V and J ends were trimmed by 0 bases and 3 bases, with 6 bases remaining between them. This CDR3 comprises 13 residues. The CDR3 loop is CASSVGSYYGYTF. Here the CDR3 DNA reads TGTGCCAGCAGCGTAGGGTCATACTATGGCTACACCTTC.